This T cell receptor beta chain was recovered during a study of cytotoxic CD8 clonotypes in ibrutinib-treated CLL. For the study at large: Response samples were obtained once patients had received a median around 12 months of treatment, range 6 to 36.

This CDR3 is built from 14 residues. V shed 1 base and J shed 10 bases, with 11 bases lying between them. Germline V gives CDR1 SEHNR, CDR2 FQNEAQ (reference sequence). Sequencing was performed with immunoSEQ multiplex PCR; in TCRdb, only in-frame clones are kept and a portion is missing. The profile shows about 300,000 clones, approximately 79% of them singletons. The TCR was taken from a human donor with chronic lymphocytic leukemia. This chain links TRBV7-9 with TRBJ1-6; D not resolved. The source was PBMCs, collected at disease progression, from a patient treated with ibrutinib. The CDR3 coding sequence is TGTGCCAGCAGCTTAGGGCAGATACGGTCACCCCTCCACTTT. It is translated as CASSLGQIRSPLHF.